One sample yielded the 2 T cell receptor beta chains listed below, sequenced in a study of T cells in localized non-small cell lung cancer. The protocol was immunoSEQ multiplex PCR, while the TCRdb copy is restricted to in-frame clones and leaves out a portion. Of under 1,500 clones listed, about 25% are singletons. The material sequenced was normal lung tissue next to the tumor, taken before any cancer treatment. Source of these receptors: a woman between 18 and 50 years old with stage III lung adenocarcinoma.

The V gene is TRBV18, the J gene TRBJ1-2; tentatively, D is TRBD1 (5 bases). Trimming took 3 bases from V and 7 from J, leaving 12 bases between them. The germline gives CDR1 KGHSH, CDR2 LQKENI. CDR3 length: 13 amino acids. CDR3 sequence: CASSPEGIRGYTF. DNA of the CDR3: TGTGCCAGCTCACCCGAGGGGATCCGTGGCTACACCTTC.

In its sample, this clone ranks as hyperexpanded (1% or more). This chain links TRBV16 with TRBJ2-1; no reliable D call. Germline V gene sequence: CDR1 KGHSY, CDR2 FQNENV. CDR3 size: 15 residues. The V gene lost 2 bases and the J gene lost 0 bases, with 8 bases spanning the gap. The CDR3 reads CASSQGSDSYNEQFF. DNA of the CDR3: TGTGCCAGCAGCCAAGGCAGCGACTCCTACAATGAGCAGTTCTTC. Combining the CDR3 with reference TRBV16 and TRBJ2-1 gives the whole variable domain GEEVAQTPKHLVRGEGQKAKLYCAPIKGHSYVFWYQQVLKNEFKFLISFQNENVFDETGMPKERFSAKCLPNSPCSLEIQATKLEDSAVYFCASSQGSDSYNEQFFGPGTRLTVL.